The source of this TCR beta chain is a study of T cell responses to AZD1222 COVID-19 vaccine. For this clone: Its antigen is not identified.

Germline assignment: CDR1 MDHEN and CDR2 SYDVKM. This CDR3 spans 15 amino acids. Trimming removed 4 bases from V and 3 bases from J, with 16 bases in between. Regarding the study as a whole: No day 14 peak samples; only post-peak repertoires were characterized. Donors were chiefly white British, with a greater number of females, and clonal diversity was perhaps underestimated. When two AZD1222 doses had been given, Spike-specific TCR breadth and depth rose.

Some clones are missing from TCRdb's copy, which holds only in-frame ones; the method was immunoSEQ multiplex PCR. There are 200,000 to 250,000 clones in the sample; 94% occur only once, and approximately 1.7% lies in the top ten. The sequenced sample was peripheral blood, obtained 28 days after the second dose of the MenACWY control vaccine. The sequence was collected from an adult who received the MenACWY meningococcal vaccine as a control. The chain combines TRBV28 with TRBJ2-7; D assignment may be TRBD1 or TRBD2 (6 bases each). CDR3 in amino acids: CASSSPTGRFYEQYF. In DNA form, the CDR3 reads TGTGCCAGCAGTTCGCCAACAGGGAGGTTCTACGAGCAGTACTTC.